This T cell receptor beta chain derives from a study of T-cell memory formation after mild COVID-19 (dated by TCRdb to the early 2020s). About the investigation overall: Most TCR sequence clusters were specific to one of the two donors. In a couple of donors, T-cell clones that expanded and contracted after mild COVID-19 were tracked by sequencing TCRalpha and TCRbeta repertoires over time. Two young, previously healthy adult volunteers, one female and one male, were included in the cohort.

Concerning this clonotype itself: It lacks a known antigen. Base quality data are lacking; no much larger clone is found one base away.

Ficoll-Paque density gradient centrifugation was the method used to isolate PBMCs. The junction carries 10 bases between V and J, which are trimmed by 1 base and 0 bases respectively. CDR1 and CDR2 were assigned from the germline V gene as SGHTA and FQGNSA. The cysteine opens and the phenylalanine closes a CDR3 of 16 amino acids. Just CDR3 DNA is preserved here, 48 bases in frame from base 1. The sequencer was an Illumina NovaSeq 6000. cDNA libraries for TCRalpha and TCRbeta were prepared by 5'RACE using constant-segment primers, with sample barcodes and unique molecular identifiers added. Trizol reagent was used to extract RNA from every sample. Amplification of the libraries took two PCR steps, and the second step added a second sample barcode plus Illumina TruSeq adapters. Sequencing of libraries was performed on an Illumina NovaSeq with 2 x 150 bp paired-end reads. The paper's data handling went like this. Reads were demultiplexed and collapsed into UMI-guided consensus sequences with migec v1.2.7. Using mixcr v2.1.11, the UMI consensuses were aligned to TRA and TRB V and J templates and assembled into clonotypes. Clonotypes were classified as expanded or contracted when called significant by both edgeR and NoisET, with noise models trained on biological replicates. For edgeR calls, the cutoffs were a false discovery rate-adjusted p below 0.01 and a log2 fold-change threshold of 1. PCA with hierarchical clustering of max-normalized trajectories of the 1000 most abundant clonotypes was used as exploratory dynamics analysis. Separately sequenced CD4+ and CD8+ repertoires were used to assign the CD4 or CD8 phenotype of responding clones. TCRdb trimmed the raw reads at Q25, called clones with MiXCR and kept productive beta chains. One record per CDR3 amino acid sequence lists the most common genes and DNA. TCRdb assigned the V and J calls; the authors' analysis was not used. In all, the sample holds more than 80,000 distinct CDR3 sequences, and roughly an eighth of those were seen once. Jointly, the top ten make up under 30% of the sample.

General conclusions and limits of the study: SARS-CoV-2 specificity of the second-wave clones peaking on day 37 was not confirmed. Clones contracting from day 15 to 85 had balanced CD4/CD8 phenotypes, while a second wave expanding from day 15 to 37 was biased towards CD4+. The study covered only two mild cases, and larger cohorts including severe cases with pre-infection samples were considered necessary. The detection of some responding clones in pre-infection memory suggests that pre-existing cross-reactive memory T cells joined the SARS-CoV-2 response. Contracting CD4+ clones appeared mostly in the CM and EM memory subsets, whereas CD8+ clones were enriched in EMRA.

The receptor was derived from an adult woman who had mild COVID-19 (a few samples of this study predate the infection). The sample titles of this study are shuffled in the database, so cell type and time point are left out; the donor was told from shared clones. The sample comprised PBMCs or a T cell subset sorted from them (not recorded which). The rearranged segments are TRBV7-2 and TRBJ1-5, with a weak D call of TRBD1 (5 bases match). The CDR3: CASSLVGPYSNQPQHF. The DNA sequence is given as TGTGCCAGCAGCTTAGTGGGACCGTATAGCAATCAGCCCCAGCATTTT.